This paragraph covers one T cell receptor (beta chain) sequence. The data were obtained in a study of ipilimumab plus nivolumab after autologous stem cell transplantation. The CDR3 consists of 11 residues. Germline CDR1 and CDR2: MDHEN and SYDVKM. Trimming cost V 8 bases and J 4 bases, with 8 bases left between them. The repertoire was sequenced with immunoSEQ multiplex PCR; TCRdb's copy has only in-frame clones and lacks some. Seen here are about 940 clones, roughly 73% observed once, and the top ten hold over 10%. Checkpoint therapy with ipilimumab 1 mg/kg began 14 to 28 days after transplant. Patients received nivolumab 3 mg/kg at weeks 1, 4, 7, 10, then fortnightly to week 26.

The chain combines TRBV28 with TRBJ1-2; no reliable D call. This receptor was obtained from a male donor with primary mediastinal lymphoma. The material sequenced was PBMCs, taken in a trial of ipilimumab plus nivolumab as post-transplant consolidation. CDR3 nucleotides: TGTGCCAGCGGCAACTCCTATGGCTACACCTTC. Encoded protein: CASGNSYGYTF.